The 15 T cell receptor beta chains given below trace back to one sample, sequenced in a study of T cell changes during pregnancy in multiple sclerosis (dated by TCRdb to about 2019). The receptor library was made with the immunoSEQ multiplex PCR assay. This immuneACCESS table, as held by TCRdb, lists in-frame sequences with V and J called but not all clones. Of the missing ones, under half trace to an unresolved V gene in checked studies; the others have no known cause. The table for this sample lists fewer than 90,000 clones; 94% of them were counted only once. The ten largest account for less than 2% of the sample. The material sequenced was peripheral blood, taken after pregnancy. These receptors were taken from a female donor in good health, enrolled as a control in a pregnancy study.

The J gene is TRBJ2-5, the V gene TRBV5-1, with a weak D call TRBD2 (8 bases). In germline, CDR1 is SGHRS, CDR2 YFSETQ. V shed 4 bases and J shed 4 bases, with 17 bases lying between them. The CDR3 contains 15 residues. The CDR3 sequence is CASSTGALAGETQYF. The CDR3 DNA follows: TGCGCCAGCAGCACAGGGGCGCTAGCGGGAGAGACCCAGTACTTC.

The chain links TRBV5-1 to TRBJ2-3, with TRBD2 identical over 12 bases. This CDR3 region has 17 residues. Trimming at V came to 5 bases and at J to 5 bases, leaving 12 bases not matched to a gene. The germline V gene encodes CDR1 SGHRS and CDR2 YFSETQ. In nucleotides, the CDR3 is TGCGCCAGCAGTCCTCGACTAGCGGGAGCCGGGCAAGATACGCAGTATTTT. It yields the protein CASSPRLAGAGQDTQYF.

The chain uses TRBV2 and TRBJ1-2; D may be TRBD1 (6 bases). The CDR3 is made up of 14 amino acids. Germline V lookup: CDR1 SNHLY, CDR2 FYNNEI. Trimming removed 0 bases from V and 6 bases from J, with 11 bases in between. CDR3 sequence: CASSEARGWDGYTF. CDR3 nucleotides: TGTGCCAGCAGTGAAGCGAGGGGGTGGGATGGCTACACCTTC. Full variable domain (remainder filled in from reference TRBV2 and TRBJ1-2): EPEVTQTPSHQVTQMGQEVILRCVPISNHLYFYWYRQILGQKVEFLVSFYNNEISEKSEIFDDQFSVERPDGSNFTLKIRSTKLEDSAMYFCASSEARGWDGYTFGSGTRLTVV.

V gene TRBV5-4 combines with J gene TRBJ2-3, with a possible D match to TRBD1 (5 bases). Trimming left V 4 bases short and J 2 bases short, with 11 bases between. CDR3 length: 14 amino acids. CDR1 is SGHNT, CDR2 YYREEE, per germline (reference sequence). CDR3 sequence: CASSTPTVTDTQYF. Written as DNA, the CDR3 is TGTGCCAGCAGCACCCCGACAGTCACAGATACGCAGTATTTT.

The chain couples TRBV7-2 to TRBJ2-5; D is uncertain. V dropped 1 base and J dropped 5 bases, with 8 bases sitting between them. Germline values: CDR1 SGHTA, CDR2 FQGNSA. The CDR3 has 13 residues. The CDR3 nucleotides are TGTGCCAGCAGCTTAGGTGCGCGGGAGACCCAGTACTTC. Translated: CASSLGARETQYF.

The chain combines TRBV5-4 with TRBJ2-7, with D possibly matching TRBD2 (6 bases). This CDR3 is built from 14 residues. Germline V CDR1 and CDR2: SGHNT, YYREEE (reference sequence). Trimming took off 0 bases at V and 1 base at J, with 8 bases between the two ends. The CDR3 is CASSLAGASYEQYF. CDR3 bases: TGTGCCAGCAGCTTGGCGGGAGCGTCCTACGAGCAGTACTTC.

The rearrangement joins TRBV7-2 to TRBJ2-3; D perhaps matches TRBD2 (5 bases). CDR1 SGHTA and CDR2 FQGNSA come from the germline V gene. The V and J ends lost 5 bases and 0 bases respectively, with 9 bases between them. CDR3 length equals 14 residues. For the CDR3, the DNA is TGTGCCAGCAGCCTTAGCGTTAGCACAGATACGCAGTATTTT. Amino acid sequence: CASSLSVSTDTQYF.

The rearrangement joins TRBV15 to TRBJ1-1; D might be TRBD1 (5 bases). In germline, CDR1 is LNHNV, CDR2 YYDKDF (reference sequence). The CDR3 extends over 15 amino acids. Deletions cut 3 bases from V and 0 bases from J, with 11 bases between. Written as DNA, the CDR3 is TGTGCCACCAGCAGCCGGGACTCAATGAACACTGAAGCTTTCTTT. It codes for CATSSRDSMNTEAFF.

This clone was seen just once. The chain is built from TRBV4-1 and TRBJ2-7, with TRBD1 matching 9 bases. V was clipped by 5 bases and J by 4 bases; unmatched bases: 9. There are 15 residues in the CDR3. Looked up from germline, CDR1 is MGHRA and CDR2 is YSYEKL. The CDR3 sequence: CASSFPGQGTYEQYF. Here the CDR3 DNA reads TGCGCCAGCAGCTTCCCGGGACAGGGTACGTACGAGCAGTACTTC.

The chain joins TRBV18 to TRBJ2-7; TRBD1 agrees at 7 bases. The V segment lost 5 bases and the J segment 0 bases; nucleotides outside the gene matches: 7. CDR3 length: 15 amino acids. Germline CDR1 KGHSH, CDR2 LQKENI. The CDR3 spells CASSVPGQSSYEQYF. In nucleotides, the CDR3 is TGTGCCAGCTCAGTCCCGGGACAGTCCTCCTACGAGCAGTACTTC.

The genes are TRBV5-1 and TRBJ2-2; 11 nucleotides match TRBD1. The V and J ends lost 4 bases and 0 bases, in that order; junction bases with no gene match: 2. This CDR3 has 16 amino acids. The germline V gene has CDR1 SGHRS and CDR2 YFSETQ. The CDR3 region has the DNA TGCGCCAGCAGCAGGGGACAGGGGGCGAACACCGGGGAGCTGTTTTTT. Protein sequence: CASSRGQGANTGELFF.

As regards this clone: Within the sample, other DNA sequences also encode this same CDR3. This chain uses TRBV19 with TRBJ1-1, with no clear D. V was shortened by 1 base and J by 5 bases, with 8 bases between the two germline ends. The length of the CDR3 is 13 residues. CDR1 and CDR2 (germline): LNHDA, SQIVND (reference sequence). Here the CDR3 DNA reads TGTGCCAGTAGTATAGTGGGGAGAACTGAAGCTTTCTTT. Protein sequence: CASSIVGRTEAFF.

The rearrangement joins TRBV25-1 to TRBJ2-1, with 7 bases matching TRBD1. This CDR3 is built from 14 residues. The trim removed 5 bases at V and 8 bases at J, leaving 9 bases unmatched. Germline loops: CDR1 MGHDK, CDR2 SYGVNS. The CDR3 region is CASSQAGGMHEQFF. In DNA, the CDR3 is TGTGCCAGCAGTCAGGCAGGGGGTATGCATGAGCAGTTCTTC.

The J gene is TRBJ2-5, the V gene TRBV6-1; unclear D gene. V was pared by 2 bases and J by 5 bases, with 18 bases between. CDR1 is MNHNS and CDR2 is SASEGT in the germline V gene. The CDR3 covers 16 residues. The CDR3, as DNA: TGTGCCAGCAGTGAATTGGGCCCCGCCGTTGGGGAGACCCAGTACTTC. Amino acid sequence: CASSELGPAVGETQYF.

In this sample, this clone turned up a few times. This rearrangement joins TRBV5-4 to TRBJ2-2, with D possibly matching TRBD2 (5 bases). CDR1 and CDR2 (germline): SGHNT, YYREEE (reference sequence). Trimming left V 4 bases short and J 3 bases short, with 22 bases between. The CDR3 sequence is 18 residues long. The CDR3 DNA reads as TGTGCCAGCAGCCCTTCCGGGCGTTTCGCCGGGGACACCGGGGAGCTGTTTTTT. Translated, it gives CASSPSGRFAGDTGELFF.